This T cell receptor (beta chain) derives from a study of blood T cells in healthy people across ages. Study observations and caveats: A conclusive naive versus antigen-experienced comparison was prevented by the unsorted PBMCs.

The CDR3 loop spans 15 amino acids. Germline CDR1 reads DFQATT; CDR2 reads SNEGSKA (reference sequence). The trim removed 3 bases at V and 4 bases at J, leaving 8 bases unmatched. This clonotype appeared many times. Its antigen is unidentified. Combining a sample-barcoded 5' primer with a J-beta primer mix, a second PCR ran for roughly 6 to 12 cycles. TCRdb re-analysed the 5' RACE reads in MiXCR, keeping a single row per CDR3 protein. Here the sample spans 870,000 or so distinct CDR3 sequences, 25% to 30% being singletons. V usage is TRBV20-1 and J usage is TRBJ1-5; 8 bases align to TRBD1. The sample comprised blood. This sequence originates from a woman older than 75 in good health. The CDR3 nucleotides read TGCAGTGCTAGTTATCGGACAGGGCTAAATCAGCCCCAGCATTTT. Its translation is CSASYRTGLNQPQHF.